The T cell receptor beta chain under discussion was sequenced for a study of brain metastases from non-small cell lung cancer. The study's findings and limits: In about 60% of brain metastases, T-cell clones were expanded compared with matched primary tumors. Brain metastases shared most TCR repertoire with primaries, with sparse T cells.

Regarding this clone: Its antigen is unknown.

The germline V gene encodes CDR1 SGHTA and CDR2 FQGNSA. Trimming pared 6 bases from V and 8 bases from J, leaving 8 bases between. The CDR3 consists of 12 residues. Only in-frame clones appear in the TCRdb table, and some are missing; sequencing was by immunoSEQ multiplex PCR. This sample has roughly 8,300 clones, with around four fifths found just once. The TCR originated in a donor aged 40 or older with non-small cell lung cancer. Material for sequencing was primary lung tumor tissue. The rearrangement uses TRBV7-2 and TRBJ1-6; D is unresolved. CDR3 nucleotides: TGTGCCAGCAGTCGGCGAGATTCACCCCTCCACTTT. It specifies CASSRRDSPLHF.